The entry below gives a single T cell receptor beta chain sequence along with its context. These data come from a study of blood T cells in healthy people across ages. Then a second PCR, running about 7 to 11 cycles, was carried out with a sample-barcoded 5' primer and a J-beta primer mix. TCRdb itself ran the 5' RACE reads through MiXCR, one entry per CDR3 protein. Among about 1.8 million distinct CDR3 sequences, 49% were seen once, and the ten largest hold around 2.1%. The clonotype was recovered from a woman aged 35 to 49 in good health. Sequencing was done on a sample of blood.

The CDR3 region has the DNA TGTGCCAGCAGCCCACACGGGACTAGCGGGATGGATACGCAGTATTTT. Amino acid sequence: CASSPHGTSGMDTQYF. This chain links TRBV3-1 with TRBJ2-3; TRBD2 matches 13 bases. The junction had 7 bases not matched to a gene; V was cut back by 4 bases and J by 6 bases. The CDR3 runs 16 residues. Germline CDR1 reads LGHDT; CDR2 reads YNNKEL (reference sequence).